The 31 T cell receptor beta chains listed next were all sequenced from one sample in a study of blood T cell repertoires in COVID-19. Profiled with immunoSEQ multiplex PCR; TCRdb holds only in-frame clones, not every one. The profile shows around 270,000 clones, approximately 89% of them singletons. Sequences were obtained from peripheral blood. The receptors derive from a man in his forties who had recovered from COVID-19.

The rearrangement joins TRBV18 to TRBJ1-1; D is perhaps TRBD1 (6 bases). Trimming removed 2 bases at V and 3 bases at J, with 10 bases between. The CDR3 spans 14 residues. Germline V gene sequence: CDR1 KGHSH, CDR2 LQKENI. CDR3 nucleotides: TGTGCCAGCTCACCAAGTAAGGGGGACACTGAAGCTTTCTTT. This sequence encodes CASSPSKGDTEAFF.

The chain recombines TRBV12-3 or TRBV12-4 with TRBJ1-1; unclear D gene. V gave up 4 bases and J gave up 1 base, with 7 bases separating them. The CDR3 loop spans 13 amino acids. The CDR3 sequence: CASSSSGNTEAFF. The CDR3 region has the DNA TGTGCCAGCAGTTCCTCAGGGAACACTGAAGCTTTCTTT.

This clone showed up just a few times. The gene calls are TRBV19 and TRBJ2-6; 10 bases align to TRBD1. Germline CDR1 reads LNHDA; CDR2 reads SQIVND (reference sequence). V trimming: 8 bases; J trimming: 3 bases; junction bases outside the gene matches: 7. This CDR3 region has 16 residues. CDR3: CASGRQGALGANVLTF. The DNA of the CDR3 is TGTGCCAGTGGGAGACAGGGGGCGCTTGGGGCCAACGTCCTGACTTTC. The full variable domain, completed using reference TRBV19 and TRBJ2-6, is DGGITQSPKYLFRKEGQNVTLSCEQNLNHDAMYWYRQDPGQGLRLIYYSQIVNDFQKGDIAEGYSVSREKKESFPLTVTSAQKNPTAFYLCASGRQGALGANVLTFGAGSRLTVL.

The chain carries TRBV7-2 and TRBJ1-1, with a tentative D call TRBD1 (6 bases). Germline V gene data show CDR1 as SGHTA and CDR2 as FQGNSA. V lost 7 bases and J lost 5, with 17 bases in between. This CDR3 comprises 14 residues. CDR3 bases: TGTGCCAGCATACTGGGGGGGCGCGGTACTGAAGCTTTCTTT. It encodes CASILGGRGTEAFF.

The CDR3 sequence is CASSPDRVYKAFF. DNA of the CDR3: TGTGCCAGCAGTCCGGACAGGGTATATAAAGCTTTCTTT. The chain links TRBV7-2 to TRBJ1-1; TRBD1 agrees at 8 bases. The germline V gene encodes CDR1 SGHTA and CDR2 FQGNSA. The CDR3 is 13 residues long. Germline trimming cut 6 bases from V and 9 bases from J; bases unmatched to any gene: 9.

The rearrangement links TRBV9 to TRBJ2-5, with a tentative D call TRBD1 (6 bases). Germline assignment: CDR1 SGDLS and CDR2 YYNGEE. The CDR3 loop spans 13 amino acids. Trimming removed 4 bases from V and 3 bases from J, with 10 bases in between. In DNA form, the CDR3 reads TGTGCCAGCAGCCCGGGACACAAAGAGACCCAGTACTTC. This codes for CASSPGHKETQYF.

This chain uses TRBV6-5 with TRBJ2-3; D is unresolved. The CDR3 runs to 14 residues. The V gene's germline CDR1 is MNHEY and CDR2 SVGAGI. V was trimmed by 0 bases and J by 3 bases, leaving 7 bases between them. The CDR3 sequence: CASSYSEATDTQYF. CDR3 nucleotides: TGTGCCAGCAGTTACTCAGAAGCAACAGATACGCAGTATTTT.

The chain carries TRBV9 and TRBJ2-7, with TRBD1 matching over 8 bases. Trimming took 4 bases from V and 2 from J; bases not matched to a gene: 5. The CDR3 is made up of 14 amino acids. Germline V gene lookup returns CDR1 SGDLS and CDR2 YYNGEE. CDR3 loop: CASSPGTGPYEQYF. DNA for the CDR3: TGTGCCAGCAGCCCGGGGACAGGTCCCTACGAGCAGTACTTC.

J is TRBJ1-3 and V is TRBV19; no clear D gene. The germline gives CDR1 LNHDA, CDR2 SQIVND (reference sequence). V lost 8 bases to trimming and J lost 0 bases, with 8 bases between them. This CDR3 spans 13 amino acids. As DNA, the CDR3 is TGTGCCAGTGGAGAGAGCTCTGGAAACACCATATATTTT. Amino acids: CASGESSGNTIYF.

Worth noting for this clone: The same CDR3 can be traced to other DNA sequences in this sample. The chain links TRBV5-1 to TRBJ2-1, with 7 bases fitting TRBD1. The CDR3 runs 14 residues. Trimming removed 4 bases from V and 0 bases from J; junction bases left unmatched: 1. Germline V gene sequence: CDR1 SGHRS, CDR2 YFSETQ. CDR3 sequence: CASSDRDSYNEQFF. The CDR3 region has the DNA TGCGCCAGCAGCGACAGGGACTCCTACAATGAGCAGTTCTTC.

The CDR3, as DNA: TGTGCCAGCAGCTTAGGTGGACTAGCGGGGGTGCCGGGGACCCAGTACTTC. Amino acid sequence: CASSLGGLAGVPGTQYF. J is TRBJ2-5 and V is TRBV7-6, with 13 bases fitting TRBD2. The junction had 9 bases not matched to a gene; V was cut back by 1 base and J by 7 bases. Germline CDR1 and CDR2: SGHVS and FNYEAQ. This CDR3 has 17 residues.

The CDR3 protein is CASSPGSGTTNEKLFF. CDR3 in DNA: TGTGCCAGCAGCCCCGGCTCCGGGACAACTAATGAAAAACTGTTTTTT. The rearrangement links TRBV7-2 to TRBJ1-4; unclear D gene. CDR3 length: 16 residues. V was shortened by 5 bases and J by 0 bases, with 13 bases between the two germline ends. Germline V lookup: CDR1 SGHTA, CDR2 FQGNSA. Based on the CDR3 plus reference TRBV7-2 and TRBJ1-4, the full variable domain is GAGVSQSPSNKVTEKGKDVELRCDPISGHTALYWYRQSLGQGLEFLIYFQGNSAPDKSGLPSDRFSAERTGGSVSTLTIQRTQQEDSAVYLCASSPGSGTTNEKLFFGSGTQLSVL.

The J gene is TRBJ2-5, the V gene TRBV3-1 (or the pseudogene TRBV3-2); TRBD2 might be the D (6 bases). This CDR3 is built from 19 residues. The germline V and J ends were trimmed by 3 bases and 4 bases, with 27 bases remaining between them. CDR1 is LGHDT and CDR2 is YNNKEL in the germline V gene (reference sequence). CDR3 coding DNA: TGTGCCAGCAGCCAGGCCGCCGGGCGGGGCATCCGTGTAGGAGAGACCCAGTACTTC. The encoded protein is CASSQAAGRGIRVGETQYF.

V and J are TRBV6-2 or TRBV6-3 and TRBJ1-6; D ambiguous. The CDR3 is made up of 16 amino acids. Trimming stripped 5 bases from V and 0 bases from J, with 11 bases between. Germline values: CDR1 MNHEY, CDR2 SVGEGT. The CDR3 loop reads CASSPRGSSYNSPLHF. The CDR3 coding sequence is TGTGCCAGCAGTCCACGAGGGAGCTCCTATAATTCACCCCTCCACTTT.

The chain employs TRBV3-1 (or the pseudogene TRBV3-2) and TRBJ1-2; 7 bases are a match to TRBD1. In germline, CDR1 is LGHDT, CDR2 YNNKEL (reference sequence). This CDR3 has 13 residues. V dropped 4 bases and J dropped 2; count of bases not matched to a gene: 1. In DNA form, the CDR3 reads TGTGCCAGCAGCCCGACAGGGAACTATGGCTACACCTTC. Translation gives CASSPTGNYGYTF.

This rearrangement joins TRBV9 to TRBJ1-2, with D possibly being TRBD1 (5 bases). Germline V gene sequence: CDR1 SGDLS, CDR2 YYNGEE. The CDR3 is made up of 14 amino acids. Trimming pared 0 bases from V and 4 bases from J, leaving 10 bases between. CDR3 DNA: TGTGCCAGCAGCGTAGGTAGGGGCGGCTATGGCTACACCTTC. The encoded protein is CASSVGRGGYGYTF.

This chain joins TRBV7-9 and TRBJ2-1, with 8 bases aligning to TRBD2. Unmatched junction bases numbered 5, after V lost 5 bases and J lost 14 bases. The germline V gene encodes CDR1 SEHNR and CDR2 FQNEAQ (reference sequence). The CDR3 has 11 residues. The CDR3 DNA sequence: TGTGCCAGCAGCGAACTGACTAGCGAGTTCTTC. Its translation: CASSELTSEFF.

This clone turned up a few times. V usage is TRBV11-2 and J usage is TRBJ1-6; the D is unclear. Germline loops: CDR1 SGHAT, CDR2 FQNNGV. Trimming removed 3 bases at V and 4 bases at J, with 19 bases between. The CDR3 is made up of 18 amino acids. CDR3 amino acids: CASSFSHFGSFYNSPLHF. The CDR3 bases are TGTGCCAGCAGCTTTAGCCACTTCGGGTCCTTTTATAATTCACCCCTCCACTTT. The full variable domain, its missing parts supplied by reference TRBV11-2 and TRBJ1-6, is EAGVAQSPRYKIIEKRQSVAFWCNPISGHATLYWYQQILGQGPKLLIQFQNNGVVDDSQLPKDRFSAERLKGVDSTLKIQPAKLEDSAVYLCASSFSHFGSFYNSPLHFGNGTRLTVT.

The rearrangement uses TRBV6-6 and TRBJ2-1; 11 nucleotides line up with TRBD2. CDR3 length equals 14 residues. Germline V gene sequence: CDR1 MNHNY, CDR2 SVGAGI (reference sequence). The J segment lost 9 bases and the V segment lost 6 bases, leaving 7 bases of the junction unmatched. As DNA, the CDR3 is TGTGCCAGCAGACCCGGACTAGCGGGCATTGAGCAGTTCTTC. This gives the protein CASRPGLAGIEQFF.

The chain links TRBV3-1 (or the pseudogene TRBV3-2) to TRBJ2-3; TRBD2 aligns across 11 bases. The CDR3 is 17 residues long. Per germline, CDR1 LGHDT and CDR2 YNNKEL (reference sequence). The V segment lost 1 base and the J segment 6 bases; nucleotides outside the gene matches: 9. The CDR3 here is CASSQGLTSGARDTQYF. Here the CDR3 DNA reads TGTGCCAGCAGCCAAGGGCTGACTAGCGGGGCGCGGGATACGCAGTATTTT.

The rearrangement joins TRBV18 to TRBJ2-5; the match to TRBD1 covers 7 bases. From germline, CDR1 is KGHSH and CDR2 LQKENI. CDR3 length: 14 amino acids. Trimming took 4 bases from V and 2 from J; bases not matched to a gene: 4. CDR3 sequence reads: CASSLWDSQETQYF. The CDR3 coding sequence is TGTGCCAGCTCACTATGGGACAGTCAAGAGACCCAGTACTTC.

V usage is TRBV5-1 and J usage is TRBJ2-2; 7 bases are a match to TRBD1. The CDR3 runs 14 residues. The V segment lost 0 bases and the J segment 6 bases; nucleotides outside the gene matches: 2. Germline CDR1 is SGHRS and CDR2 is YFSETQ. The CDR3 nucleotides are TGCGCCAGCAGCTTGGGACAGGGTGCCGGGGAGCTGTTTTTT. Its protein is CASSLGQGAGELFF.

The chain combines TRBV4-1 with TRBJ2-7; 8 bases match TRBD1. The germline gives CDR1 MGHRA, CDR2 YSYEKL. After removal of 1 base from V and 2 bases from J, the junction contained 4 bases not matched to a gene. The CDR3 runs to 15 residues. The CDR3 loop reads CASSQAATGAYEQYF. The CDR3 DNA reads as TGCGCCAGCAGCCAAGCCGCGACAGGGGCCTACGAGCAGTACTTC.

This chain uses TRBV7-2 with TRBJ1-1, with D perhaps matching TRBD1 (6 bases). There are 13 residues in the CDR3. V lost 4 bases, J lost 1 base, and 7 bases lay in between. Germline V lookup: CDR1 SGHTA, CDR2 FQGNSA. The chain's CDR3 is CASSSGQNTEAFF. The DNA for the CDR3 is TGTGCCAGCAGCTCGGGACAGAACACTGAAGCTTTCTTT.

The chain joins TRBV30 to TRBJ2-3; 8 bases are a match to TRBD1. Per germline, CDR1 GTSNPN and CDR2 SVGIG (reference sequence). After removal of 3 bases from V and 0 bases from J, the junction contained 5 bases not matched to a gene. The CDR3 consists of 15 residues. The CDR3 sequence is CAWSLGQGSTDTQYF. CDR3 sequence (DNA): TGTGCCTGGAGCCTTGGACAGGGAAGCACAGATACGCAGTATTTT.

The chain's CDR3 is CASSLFFPRGGSYNSPLHF. The CDR3, as DNA: TGTGCCAGCAGTTTATTCTTCCCGCGGGGGGGATCCTATAATTCACCCCTCCACTTT. This chain links TRBV27 with TRBJ1-6, with D possibly matching TRBD1 (5 bases). CDR1 is MNHEY and CDR2 is SMNVEV in the germline V gene (reference sequence). V was clipped by 1 base and J by 1 base, with 17 bases between them. The CDR3 has 19 residues.

The V and J genes are TRBV5-1 and TRBJ2-2; D may be TRBD2 (5 bases). Deletions cut 0 bases from V and 1 base from J, with 7 bases between. In germline, CDR1 is SGHRS, CDR2 YFSETQ. The CDR3 is 15 amino acids. CDR3 region: CASSLGAGNTGELFF. CDR3 coding DNA: TGCGCCAGCAGCTTGGGGGCGGGGAACACCGGGGAGCTGTTTTTT.

The rearrangement uses TRBV5-6 and TRBJ1-2; TRBD1 matches at 7 bases. This CDR3 has 18 residues. Germline CDR1 SGHDT, CDR2 YYEEEE. Losses at the gene ends were 3 bases for V and 7 bases for J; bases not matched to a gene: 21. The CDR3 coding sequence is TGTGCCAGCAGCTCGCGTGGGGGACAGAGGGCCATCGGGGGTGGCTACACCTTC. Translating it yields CASSSRGGQRAIGGGYTF.

The V gene is TRBV3-1 (or the pseudogene TRBV3-2), the J gene TRBJ2-5; 9 nucleotides align to TRBD2. The germline gives CDR1 LGHDT, CDR2 YNNKEL (reference sequence). The V segment lost 0 bases and the J segment 5 bases; nucleotides outside the gene matches: 7. There are 16 residues in the CDR3. In DNA form, the CDR3 reads TGTGCCAGCAGCCAAGACTGGGTAGCGGGAGTGGAGACCCAGTACTTC. Encoded protein: CASSQDWVAGVETQYF.

DNA for the CDR3: TGTGCCACCAGCAGAGACAGGGACTTCGGGGAGCTGTTTTTT. It yields the protein CATSRDRDFGELFF. V is TRBV15 and J is TRBJ2-2, with a weak D call TRBD2 (6 bases). Germline V gene lookup returns CDR1 LNHNV and CDR2 YYDKDF (reference sequence). There are 14 residues in the CDR3. V was trimmed by 0 bases and J by 7 bases, leaving 9 bases between them.

V gene TRBV19 combines with J gene TRBJ2-6; D unclear. The germline V gene encodes CDR1 LNHDA and CDR2 SQIVND (reference sequence). Trimming took off 0 bases at V and 2 bases at J, with 8 bases between the two ends. The CDR3 extends over 16 amino acids. The CDR3 protein is CASSIDRLAGANVLTF. The DNA of the CDR3 is TGTGCCAGTAGTATAGACAGACTGGCTGGGGCCAACGTCCTGACTTTC.